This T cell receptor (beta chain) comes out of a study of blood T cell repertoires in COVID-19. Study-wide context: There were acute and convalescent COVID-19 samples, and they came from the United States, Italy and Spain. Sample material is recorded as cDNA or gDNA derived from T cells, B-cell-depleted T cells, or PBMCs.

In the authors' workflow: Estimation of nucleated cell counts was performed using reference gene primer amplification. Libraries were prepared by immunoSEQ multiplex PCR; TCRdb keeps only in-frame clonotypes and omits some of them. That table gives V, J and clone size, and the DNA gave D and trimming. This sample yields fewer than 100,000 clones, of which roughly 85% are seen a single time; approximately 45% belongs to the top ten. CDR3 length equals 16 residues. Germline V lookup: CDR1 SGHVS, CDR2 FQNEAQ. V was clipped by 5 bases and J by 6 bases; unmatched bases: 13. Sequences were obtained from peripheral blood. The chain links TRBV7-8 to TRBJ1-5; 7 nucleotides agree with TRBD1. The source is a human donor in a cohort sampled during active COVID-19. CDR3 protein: CASSEPGTERTQPQHF. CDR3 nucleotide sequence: TGTGCCAGCAGCGAACCGGGGACAGAGCGAACTCAGCCCCAGCATTTT.